The next 2 T cell receptor beta chains were all read from a single sample in a study of T-cell reconstitution after alpha-beta-depleted transplantation in children. Unique molecular identifiers were built into the TCRbeta library. TCRdb processed the PCR reads anew with MiXCR; each CDR3 protein has one entry. The table lists around 210,000 distinct CDR3 sequences, about 7% of them singletons. Sequenced here: PBMCs, sampled before TCRalphabeta/CD19-depleted stem cell transplant. Receptor source: a boy aged 2 to 10 with acute lymphoblastic leukemia, due to receive a stem cell transplant.

This clonotype was detected many times. This rearrangement joins TRBV6-4 to TRBJ1-1; D gene unclear. V lost 3 bases and J 3 bases, leaving 8 bases between the germline ends. The length of the CDR3 is 13 residues. Looked up from germline, CDR1 is MRHNA and CDR2 is SNTAGT. CDR3 nucleotides: TGTGCCAGCAGTGAAGGACGGGACACTGAAGCTTTCTTT. Its translation is CASSEGRDTEAFF.

At least ten counts were recorded for this clonotype. The chain links TRBV18 to TRBJ2-3; tentatively, D is TRBD2 (5 bases). The CDR3 totals 16 residues. In germline, CDR1 is KGHSH, CDR2 LQKENI. The V gene lost 4 bases and the J gene lost 2 bases, with 16 bases spanning the gap. The DNA of the CDR3 is TGTGCCAGCTCACTTGAAGGATCCGGGAACACAGATACGCAGTATTTT. Its protein is CASSLEGSGNTDTQYF.